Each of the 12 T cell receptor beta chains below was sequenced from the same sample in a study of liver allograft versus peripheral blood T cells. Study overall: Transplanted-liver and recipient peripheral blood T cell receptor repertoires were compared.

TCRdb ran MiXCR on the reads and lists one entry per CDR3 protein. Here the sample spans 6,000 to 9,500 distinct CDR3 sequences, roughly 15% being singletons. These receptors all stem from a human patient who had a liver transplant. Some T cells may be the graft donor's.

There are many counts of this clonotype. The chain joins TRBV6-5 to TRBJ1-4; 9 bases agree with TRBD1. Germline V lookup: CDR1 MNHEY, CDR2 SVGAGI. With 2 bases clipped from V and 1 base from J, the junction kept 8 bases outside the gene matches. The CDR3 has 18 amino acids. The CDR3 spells CASSYRGQGHLTNEKLFF. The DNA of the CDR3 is TGTGCCAGCAGTTACAGAGGACAGGGGCACTTAACTAATGAAAAACTGTTTTTT.

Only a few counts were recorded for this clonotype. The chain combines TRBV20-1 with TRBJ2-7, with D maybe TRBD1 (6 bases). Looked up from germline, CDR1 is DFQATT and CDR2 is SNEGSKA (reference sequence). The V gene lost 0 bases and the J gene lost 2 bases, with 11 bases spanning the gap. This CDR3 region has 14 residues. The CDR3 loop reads CSARDNRAPYEQYF. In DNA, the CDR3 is TGCAGTGCTAGAGATAACAGGGCCCCCTACGAGCAGTACTTC.

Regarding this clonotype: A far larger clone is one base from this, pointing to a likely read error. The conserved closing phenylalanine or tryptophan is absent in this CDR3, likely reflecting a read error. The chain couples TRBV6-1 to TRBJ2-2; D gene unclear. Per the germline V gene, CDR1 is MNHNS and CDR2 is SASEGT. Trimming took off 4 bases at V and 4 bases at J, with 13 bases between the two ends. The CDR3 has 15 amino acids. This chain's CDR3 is CASSAVALTTGELFL. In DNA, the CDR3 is TGTGCCAGCAGTGCAGTTGCACTTACCACCGGGGAGCTGTTTCTT.

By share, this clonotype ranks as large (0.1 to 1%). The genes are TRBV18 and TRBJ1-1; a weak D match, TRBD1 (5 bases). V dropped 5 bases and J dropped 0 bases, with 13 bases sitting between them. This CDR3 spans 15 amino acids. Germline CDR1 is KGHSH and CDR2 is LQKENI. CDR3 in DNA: TGTGCCAGCTCATCCCAGGGATTTATGAACACTGAAGCTTTCTTT. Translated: CASSSQGFMNTEAFF. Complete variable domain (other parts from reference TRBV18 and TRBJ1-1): NAGVMQNPRHLVRRRGQEARLRCSPMKGHSHVYWYRQLPEEGLKFMVYLQKENIIDESGMPKERFSAEFPKEGPSILRIQQVVRGDSAAYFCASSSQGFMNTEAFFGQGTRLTVV.

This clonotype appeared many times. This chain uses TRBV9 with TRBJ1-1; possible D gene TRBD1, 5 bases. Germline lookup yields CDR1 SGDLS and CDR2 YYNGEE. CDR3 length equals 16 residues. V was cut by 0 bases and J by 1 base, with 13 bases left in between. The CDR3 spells CASSVGPGRQNTEAFF. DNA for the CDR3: TGTGCCAGCAGCGTAGGGCCGGGACGCCAGAACACTGAAGCTTTCTTT.

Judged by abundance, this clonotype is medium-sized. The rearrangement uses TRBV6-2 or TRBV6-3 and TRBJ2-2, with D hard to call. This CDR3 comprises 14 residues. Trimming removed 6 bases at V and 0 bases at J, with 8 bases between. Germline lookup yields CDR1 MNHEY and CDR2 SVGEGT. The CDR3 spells CASRDRSNTGELFF. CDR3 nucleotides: TGTGCCAGCAGAGACCGGTCGAACACCGGGGAGCTGTTTTTT.

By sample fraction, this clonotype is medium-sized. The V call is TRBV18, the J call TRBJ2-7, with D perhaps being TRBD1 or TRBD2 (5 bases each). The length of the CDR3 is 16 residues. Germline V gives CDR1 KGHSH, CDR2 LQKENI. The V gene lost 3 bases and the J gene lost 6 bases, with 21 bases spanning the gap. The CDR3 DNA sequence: TGTGCCAGCTCACCTCCGGGGACGGCCGGCATGGGCGAGCAGTACTTC. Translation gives CASSPPGTAGMGEQYF.

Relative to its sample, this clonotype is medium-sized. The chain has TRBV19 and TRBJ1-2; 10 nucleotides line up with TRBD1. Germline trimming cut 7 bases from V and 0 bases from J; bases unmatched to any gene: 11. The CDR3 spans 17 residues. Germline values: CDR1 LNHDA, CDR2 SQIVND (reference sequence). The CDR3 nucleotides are TGTGCCAGTAAGGGTTTGGCAGGACAGGGGGCTAACTATGGCTACACCTTC. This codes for CASKGLAGQGANYGYTF.

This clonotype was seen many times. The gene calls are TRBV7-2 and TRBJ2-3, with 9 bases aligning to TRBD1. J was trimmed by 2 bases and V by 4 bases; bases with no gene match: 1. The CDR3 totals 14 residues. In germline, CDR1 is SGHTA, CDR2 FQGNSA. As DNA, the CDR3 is TGTGCCAGCAGCTACAGGGGGCCCACAGATACGCAGTATTTT. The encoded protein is CASSYRGPTDTQYF.

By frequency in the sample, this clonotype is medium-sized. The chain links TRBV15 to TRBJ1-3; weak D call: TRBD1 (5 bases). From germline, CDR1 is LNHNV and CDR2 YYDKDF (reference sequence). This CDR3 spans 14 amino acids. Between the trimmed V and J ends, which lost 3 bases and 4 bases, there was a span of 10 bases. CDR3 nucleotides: TGTGCCACCAGCAGGTCAGGGTACGGAAACACCATATATTTT. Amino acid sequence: CATSRSGYGNTIYF.

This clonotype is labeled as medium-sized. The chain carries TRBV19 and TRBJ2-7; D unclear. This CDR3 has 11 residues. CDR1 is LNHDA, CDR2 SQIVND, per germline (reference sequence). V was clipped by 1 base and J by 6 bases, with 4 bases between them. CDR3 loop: CASSIGREQYF. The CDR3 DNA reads TGTGCCAGTAGTATAGGTCGCGAGCAGTACTTC.

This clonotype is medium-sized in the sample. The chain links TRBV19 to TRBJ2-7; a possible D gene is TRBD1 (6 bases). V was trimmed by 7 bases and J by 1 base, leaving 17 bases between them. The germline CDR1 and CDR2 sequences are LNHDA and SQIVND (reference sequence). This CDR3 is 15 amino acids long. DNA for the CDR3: TGTGCCAGTACCAACTCAGGGGAAGCATCCTACGAGCAGTACTTC. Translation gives CASTNSGEASYEQYF.